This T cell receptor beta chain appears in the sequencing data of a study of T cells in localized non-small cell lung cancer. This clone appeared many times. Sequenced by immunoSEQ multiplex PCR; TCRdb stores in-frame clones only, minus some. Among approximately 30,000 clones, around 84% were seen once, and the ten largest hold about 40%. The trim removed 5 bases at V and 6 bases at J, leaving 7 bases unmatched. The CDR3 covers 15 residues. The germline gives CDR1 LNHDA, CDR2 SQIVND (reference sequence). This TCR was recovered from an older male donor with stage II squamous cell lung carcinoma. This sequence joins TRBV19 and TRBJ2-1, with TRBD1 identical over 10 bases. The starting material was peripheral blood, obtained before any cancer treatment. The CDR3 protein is CASSQGTGAPNEQFF. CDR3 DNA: TGTGCCAGTAGTCAGGGGACAGGGGCCCCCAATGAGCAGTTCTTC.